The T cell receptor beta chain under discussion was sequenced for a study of T cells in localized non-small cell lung cancer (TCRdb year 2020). Study-level background: The study examined T cell repertoires in a few hundred patients with early-stage NSCLC and compared tumors with uninvolved tumor-adjacent lungs. The cohort was made up of around 250 treatment-naive NSCLC patients whose localized lung tumors had been resected. Of the NSCLC patients, 120 to 150 were male and roughly 110 were female, and the mean age was about 69 years.

TCR beta CDR3 regions were sequenced from DNA using the immunoSEQ Assay. The authors processed their data as follows. T cell density was computed as TCR beta template counts normalized to usable DNA estimated by amplifying housekeeping genes. The preseqR package was used to estimate richness by extrapolating to 400,000 templates for PBMC samples and to 120,000 templates for tissue samples. Clonality was defined as one minus Pielou's evenness. To identify tissue-enriched TCRs, differential abundance testing was run on productive amino-acid clonotypes with a minimum total count of 5 and an alpha of 0.1. The Jaccard Index and the Morisita Overlap Index were used to measure repertoire overlap between compartments. GLIPH grouped TCR beta CDR3s together with public tetramer-defined viral CDR3s, and a viral motif had to include at least three viral sequences and show V-gene enrichment. The source is immuneACCESS, and TCRdb retained only in-frame sequences with V and J called. Part of the clones is not carried over; for the studies checked, unresolved V genes explain less than half of this, and the remainder is unexplained. The V and J calls and clone size were taken over from that table, and D and trimming were inferred from the DNA. This sample has about 2,800 clones in its table, and about 30% of those were observed once. The top ten clonotypes cover under 25% of the sample.

At diagnosis, peripheral blood, uninvolved tumor-adjacent lung and tumor were collected and stored as a combination of fresh-frozen and FFPE material. As concerns this clone: The specificity of this receptor is unknown. No base quality values were provided; no much bigger clone lies one nucleotide off.

Overall results and qualifications from the work: Of the top 100 tumor clones, a median of roughly 56 were detected in paired uninvolved adjacent lung; 28 were also among that lung's top 100. Longer overall survival was associated with higher T cell density in blood, whereas shorter survival was associated with higher clonality in adjacent lung. Since the design was exploratory, TCR variables were selected using unadjusted p-values with no false-discovery rate correction. Because multi-region tumor sequencing was not done, intratumor heterogeneity could not be ruled out. The highest T cell clonality was observed in uninvolved tumor-adjacent lung, where clonality exceeded that of tumor, suggesting that antigenic responses were more focused in uninvolved tumor-adjacent lung.

The source was lung tumor tissue, collected before any cancer treatment. The source is an older female donor with stage II squamous cell lung carcinoma.

The bases read TGCGCCAGCAGCCAAAGGGCTCTTGAAGCCAAAAACATTCAGTACTTC. It translates to CASSQRALEAKNIQYF. The chain uses TRBV5-1 and TRBJ2-4, with the D segment identity uncertain. V is cut by 4 bases and J by 0 bases, and the space between the germline ends is 14 bases. The CDR3, from cysteine to phenylalanine, totals 16 residues. The read is trimmed to its CDR3 DNA, 48 bases read in frame from base 1. In the germline V gene, CDR1 corresponds to SGHRS and CDR2 to YFSETQ.